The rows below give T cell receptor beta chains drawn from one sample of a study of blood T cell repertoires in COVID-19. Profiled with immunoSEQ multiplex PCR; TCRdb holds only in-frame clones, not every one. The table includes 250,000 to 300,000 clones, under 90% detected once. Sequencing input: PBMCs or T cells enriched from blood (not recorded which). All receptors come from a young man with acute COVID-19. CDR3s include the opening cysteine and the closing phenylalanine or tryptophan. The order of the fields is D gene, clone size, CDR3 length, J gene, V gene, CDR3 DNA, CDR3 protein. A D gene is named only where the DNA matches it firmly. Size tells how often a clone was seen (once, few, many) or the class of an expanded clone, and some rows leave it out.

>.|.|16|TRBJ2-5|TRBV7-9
TGTGCCAGCAGCCCTGGCGTGGGGAGCCTGGAGGAGACCCAGTACTTC
CASSPGVGSLEETQYF
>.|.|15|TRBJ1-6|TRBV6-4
TGTGCCAGCAGTGTACTTTCGGGGGGCAATTCACCCCTCCACTTT
CASSVLSGGNSPLHF
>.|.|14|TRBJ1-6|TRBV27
TGTGCCAGCAGTCCGGCTCGAGGGAGTTCACCCCTCCACTTT
CASSPARGSSPLHF
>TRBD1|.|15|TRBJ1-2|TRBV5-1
TGTGCCAGCAGCTGGGGGGACAGGGATAACTATGGCTACACCTTC
CASSWGDRDNYGYTF
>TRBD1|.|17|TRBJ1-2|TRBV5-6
TGTGCCAGCAGCTTGGTCACTTCAGGACAGGGCCCACATGGCTACACCTTC
CASSLVTSGQGPHGYTF
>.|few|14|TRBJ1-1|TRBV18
TGTGCCAGCTCACTTCGAAGCGTGAACACTGAAGCTTTCTTT
CASSLRSVNTEAFF
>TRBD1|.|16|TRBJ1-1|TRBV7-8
TGTGCCAGCAGCTTGCAAACAGGGGTGGTGAACACTGAAGCTTTCTTT
CASSLQTGVVNTEAFF
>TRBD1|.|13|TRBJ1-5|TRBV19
TGTGCCAGCCATGACAGGGGAGGTCAGCCCCAGCATTTT
CASHDRGGQPQHF
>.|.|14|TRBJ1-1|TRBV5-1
TGCGCCAGCAGCTGGGGGGACCGAAACACTGAAGCTTTCTTT
CASSWGDRNTEAFF
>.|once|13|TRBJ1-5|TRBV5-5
TGTGCCAGCAGCTTGGCCGCGGGCCAGCCCCAGCATTTT
CASSLAAGQPQHF
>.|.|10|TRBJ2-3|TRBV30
TGTGCCTGGTCCGGGGATACGCAGTATTTT
CAWSGDTQYF
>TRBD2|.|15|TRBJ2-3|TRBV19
TGTGCCAGTAGTATAGCCCCGGGACTAGCGGGAAAACAGTATTTT
CASSIAPGLAGKQYF
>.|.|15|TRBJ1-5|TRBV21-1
TGTGCCAGCAGCTTGAGTGACAGGGATCGTCAGCCCCAGCATTTT
CASSLSDRDRQPQHF
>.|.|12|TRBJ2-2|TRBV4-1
TGCGCCAGCAGCCAAGCAAACGGGGAGCTGTTTTTT
CASSQANGELFF
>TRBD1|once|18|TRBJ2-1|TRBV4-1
TGCGCCAGCAGCCAAGTTAGGGGGCGGGCGAGCTCCTACAATGAGCAGTTCTTC
CASSQVRGRASSYNEQFF
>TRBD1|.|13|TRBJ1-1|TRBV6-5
TGTGCCAGCAGCCTGGACAGGGACACTGAAGCTTTCTTT
CASSLDRDTEAFF
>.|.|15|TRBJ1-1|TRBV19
TGTGCCAGTAGGTTTCTTCGGGATATGAACACTGAAGCTTTCTTT
CASRFLRDMNTEAFF
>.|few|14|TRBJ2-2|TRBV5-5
TGTGCCAGCAGCTACACAGGGAGAACCGGGGAGCTGTTTTTT
CASSYTGRTGELFF
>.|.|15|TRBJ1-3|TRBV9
TGTGCCAGCAGCGGCGGCAGGGACTCTGGAAACACCATATATTTT
CASSGGRDSGNTIYF
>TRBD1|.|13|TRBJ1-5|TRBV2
TGTGCCAGCGTACAGGGGAACAATCAGCCCCAGCATTTT
CASVQGNNQPQHF
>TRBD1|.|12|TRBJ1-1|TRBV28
TGTGCCAGTCAGTCCGGGACAGCTGAAGCTTTCTTT
CASQSGTAEAFF
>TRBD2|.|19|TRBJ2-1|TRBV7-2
TGTGCCAGCAGCTTTAGACAGGTTACTAGCGGAACCCTCTACAATGAGCAGTTCTTC
CASSFRQVTSGTLYNEQFF
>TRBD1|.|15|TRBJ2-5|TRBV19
TGTGCCAGTAGTACCGAGGGACAGGGGAAGAAGACCCAGTACTTC
CASSTEGQGKKTQYF
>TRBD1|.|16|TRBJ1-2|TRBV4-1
TGCGCCAGCAGCCAACCCGGGACAGCTGCTAACTATGGCTACACCTTC
CASSQPGTAANYGYTF
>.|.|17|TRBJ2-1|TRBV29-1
TGCAGCGGGGCCCCTAGCGCACGCAGAGACGGGAACAATGAGCAGTTCTTC
CSGAPSARRDGNNEQFF
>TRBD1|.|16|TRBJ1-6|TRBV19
TGTGCCAGTAGTAAGGGACAGGGCTTTTCTCGTTCACCCCTCCACTTT
CASSKGQGFSRSPLHF
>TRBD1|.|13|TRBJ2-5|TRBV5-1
TGTGCCAGCAGCGACGACAGGGCTGGAACCCAGTACTTC
CASSDDRAGTQYF
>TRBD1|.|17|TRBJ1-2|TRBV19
TGTGCCAGTAACGGAGCAACGACAGACAGGGTCGTATATGGCTACACCTTC
CASNGATTDRVVYGYTF
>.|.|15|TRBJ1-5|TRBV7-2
TGTGCCAGCAGCTTTAACGGAGATAGCAATCAGCCCCAGCATTTT
CASSFNGDSNQPQHF
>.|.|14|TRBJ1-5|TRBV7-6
TGTGCCAGCAGCTTAGGGGCAGCAAATCAGCCCCAGCATTTT
CASSLGAANQPQHF
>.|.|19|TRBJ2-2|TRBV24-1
TGTGCCACCAGTGACCCCCGCGGGGGCAGCAAATCCTACACCGGGGAGCTGTTTTTT
CATSDPRGGSKSYTGELFF
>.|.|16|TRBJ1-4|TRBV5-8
TGTGCCAGCAGCTTCAGGCAGTCAAACAGGGATGAAAAACTGTTTTTT
CASSFRQSNRDEKLFF
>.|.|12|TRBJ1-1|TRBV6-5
TGTGCCAGTGGGGCGGGGGACACTGAAGCTTTCTTT
CASGAGDTEAFF
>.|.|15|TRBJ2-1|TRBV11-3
TGTGCCAGCAGCATTTTAGCCTCTTCCTACAATGAGCAGTTCTTC
CASSILASSYNEQFF
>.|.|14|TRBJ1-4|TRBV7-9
TGTGCCAGCAGCTTACGGGGAAGGGATGAAAAACTGTTTTTT
CASSLRGRDEKLFF
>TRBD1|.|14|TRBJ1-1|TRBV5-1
TGCGCCAGCAGCCTTTCCACAGGGGGCACTGAAGCTTTCTTT
CASSLSTGGTEAFF
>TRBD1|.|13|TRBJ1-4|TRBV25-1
TGTGCCAGCAGACAGGGGGCGGCTGAAAAACTGTTTTTT
CASRQGAAEKLFF
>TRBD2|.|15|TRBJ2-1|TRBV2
TGTGCCAGCAGTGAGGCTAGCGGGAGGCACAATGAGCAGTTCTTC
CASSEASGRHNEQFF
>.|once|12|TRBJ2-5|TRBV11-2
TGTGCCAGCAGCCCGCCTGCGGAGACCCAGTACTTC
CASSPPAETQYF
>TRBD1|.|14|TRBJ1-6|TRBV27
TGTGCCAGCAGTACCGGGACAGCCTCGGGGACCCTCCACTTT
CASSTGTASGTLHF
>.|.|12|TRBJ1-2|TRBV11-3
TGTGCCAGCAGCCCGGGGGGGTATGGCTACACCTTC
CASSPGGYGYTF
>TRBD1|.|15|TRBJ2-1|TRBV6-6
TGTGCCAGCAGTACACTACAGGGGGCATACAATGAGCAGTTCTTC
CASSTLQGAYNEQFF
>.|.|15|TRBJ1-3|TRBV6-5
TGTGCCAGCAGTCGCGCAGGGGTCACTGGAAACACCATATATTTT
CASSRAGVTGNTIYF
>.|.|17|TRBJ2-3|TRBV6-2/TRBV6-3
TGTGCCAGCAGCCTGACCTGGCAGGATCCTAGCACAGATACGCAGTATTTT
CASSLTWQDPSTDTQYF
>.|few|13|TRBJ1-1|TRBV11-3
TGTGCCACCCGAACGGGAGTGAACACTGAAGCTTTCTTT
CATRTGVNTEAFF
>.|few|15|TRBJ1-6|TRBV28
TGTGCCAGCAGTTTAAGAAGAGCCGTTAATTCACCCCTCCACTTT
CASSLRRAVNSPLHF
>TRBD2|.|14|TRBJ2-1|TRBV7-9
TGTGCCAGCAGTCTAGCGGGGAGTCGGAATGAGCAGTTCTTC
CASSLAGSRNEQFF
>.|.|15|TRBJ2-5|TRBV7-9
TGTGCCAGCAGCGTTAGCCGGACAGTCCAAGAGACCCAGTACTTC
CASSVSRTVQETQYF
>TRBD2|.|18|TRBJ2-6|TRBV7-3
TGTGCCAGCAGCTTTAGGCTAGCGGCCCACTCTGGGGCCAACGTCCTGACTTTC
CASSFRLAAHSGANVLTF
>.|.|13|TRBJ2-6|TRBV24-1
TGTGCCACCCAAAAAACTGGGGCCAACGTCCTGACTTTC
CATQKTGANVLTF
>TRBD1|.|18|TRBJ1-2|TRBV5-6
TGTGCCAGCAGCTTGGGGACAGGGGGCGCCTCCCTGGCTGGGAGCTACACCTTC
CASSLGTGGASLAGSYTF
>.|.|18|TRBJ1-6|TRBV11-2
TGTGCCAGCAGCTTTATTAGTAGCCGGTCGAGGGGGAATTCACCCCTCCACTTT
CASSFISSRSRGNSPLHF
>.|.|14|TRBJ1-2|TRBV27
TGTGCCAGCAGTTTAGTTGCAGGGTGGTATGGCTACACCTTC
CASSLVAGWYGYTF